This T cell receptor (beta chain) came from a study of cytomegalovirus exposure and HLA in healthy donors. General study results and limits: Specific recognition of CMV antigens was confirmed in vitro for a few chains (all CMV-associated).

CDR1 SNHLY and CDR2 FYNNEI come from the germline V gene. V lost 6 bases to trimming and J lost 0 bases, with 12 bases between them. The CDR3 runs to 14 residues. Details on this clone: Its specificity is unknown.

The PCR employed 60 Vbeta primers together with 13 Jbeta primers. Only in-frame clones appear in the TCRdb table, and some are missing; sequencing was by immunoSEQ multiplex PCR. In the table there are approximately 110,000 clones, roughly 85% of which are singletons. Sequenced: PBMCs. The source is a woman between 40 and 50 years old in good health and CMV-seronegative. The chain has TRBV2 and TRBJ2-7; the D gene is possibly TRBD1 (6 bases). The CDR3 bases are TGTGCCAGCAGGTCTCGGACAGCCTCCTACGAGCAGTACTTC. As protein: CASRSRTASYEQYF.